The 4 T cell receptor beta chains presented below share a single source sample, sequenced in a study of cytomegalovirus exposure and HLA in healthy donors. 60 Vbeta and 13 Jbeta primers were used in PCR. Generated by immunoSEQ multiplex PCR, the TCRdb table keeps only in-frame clones and is missing some. This repertoire shows around 190,000 clones, approximately 84% found once; its top ten account for roughly 2.7%. Sequenced sample: PBMCs. All receptors come from a female donor in good health and CMV-seronegative.

The V and J genes are TRBV9 and TRBJ2-1; maybe TRBD2 (5 bases). The germline V gene has CDR1 SGDLS and CDR2 YYNGEE. Trimming removed 3 bases at V and 6 bases at J, with 25 bases between. CDR3 length: 18 amino acids. The CDR3 region is CASSAQGLTGSPGNEQFF. The CDR3 coding sequence is TGTGCCAGCAGCGCCCAAGGCCTGACGGGAAGCCCGGGCAATGAGCAGTTCTTC. The whole variable domain, remainder taken from reference TRBV9 and TRBJ2-1, is DSGVTQTPKHLITATGQRVTLRCSPRSGDLSVYWYQQSLDQGLQFLIQYYNGEERAKGNILERFSAQQFPDLHSELNLSSLELGDSALYFCASSAQGLTGSPGNEQFFGPGTRLTVL.

The chain uses TRBV27 and TRBJ2-1; 13 nucleotides align to TRBD2. J was trimmed by 0 bases and V by 4 bases; bases with no gene match: 12. The CDR3 sequence is 20 residues long. Germline CDR1 reads MNHEY; CDR2 reads SMNVEV (reference sequence). The CDR3 DNA reads as TGTGCCAGCAGTTCGTACCCGACTAGCGGGAGGAGGAGCTCCTACAATGAGCAGTTCTTC. The encoded protein is CASSSYPTSGRRSSYNEQFF.

As to this clone: The sample holds other DNA sequences that translate to the same CDR3. The chain links TRBV6-1 to TRBJ1-3, with D possibly TRBD1 on 6 matching bases. In germline, CDR1 is MNHNS, CDR2 SASEGT. This CDR3 comprises 15 residues. Trimming took off 2 bases at V and 2 bases at J, with 10 bases between the two ends. In DNA form, the CDR3 reads TGTGCCAGCAGTGAACAGGGGACCGCTGGAAACACCATATATTTT. As protein: CASSEQGTAGNTIYF.

The rearrangement uses TRBV14 and TRBJ2-7; 9 bases map to TRBD2. Germline values: CDR1 SGHDN, CDR2 FVKESK. Germline trimming cut 3 bases from V and 6 bases from J; bases unmatched to any gene: 15. This CDR3 is built from 17 residues. The CDR3 bases are TGTGCCAGCAGCCAGGGGATGGGACTAGCCGAGAGATCCGAGCAGTACTTC. This codes for CASSQGMGLAERSEQYF.